These 23 T cell receptor beta chains share one sample of origin, sequenced in a study of blood T cell repertoires in COVID-19. The repertoire was sequenced with immunoSEQ multiplex PCR; TCRdb's copy has only in-frame clones and lacks some. The table lists some 400,000 clones, around 87% of them singletons. Sample: PBMCs or T cells enriched from blood (not recorded which). These receptors came from a man aged 25-45 years who had recovered from COVID-19.

This chain links TRBV6-1 with TRBJ1-2; D unclear. The CDR3 spans 11 residues. CDR1 is MNHNS, CDR2 SASEGT, per germline. The V end was cut by 1 base, the J end by 8 bases, with 5 bases between. CDR3 sequence (DNA): TGTGCCAGCAGTGAAGTGCGGGGCTACACCTTC. It is translated as CASSEVRGYTF.

The J gene is TRBJ1-2, the V gene TRBV7-9; a weak D match, TRBD1 (6 bases). V dropped 5 bases and J dropped 0 bases, with 10 bases sitting between them. This CDR3 comprises 14 residues. Germline CDR1 SEHNR, CDR2 FQNEAQ (reference sequence). This chain's CDR3 is CASSASGANYGYTF. The DNA for the CDR3 is TGTGCCAGCAGCGCATCAGGGGCTAACTATGGCTACACCTTC.

V and J are TRBV19 and TRBJ1-2, with a tentative D call TRBD1 (5 bases). V was trimmed by 7 bases and J by 5 bases, leaving 14 bases between them. Looked up from germline, CDR1 is LNHDA and CDR2 is SQIVND (reference sequence). The CDR3 consists of 13 residues. The CDR3 loop is CASKVGQLYGYTF. The CDR3 bases are TGTGCCAGTAAGGTGGGGCAGCTTTATGGCTACACCTTC.

The chain combines TRBV7-3 with TRBJ2-2; D gene ambiguous. Trimming stripped 5 bases from V and 1 base from J, with 17 bases between. Per germline, CDR1 SGHTA and CDR2 FQGTGA. The CDR3 sequence is 17 residues long. The CDR3 coding sequence is TGTGCCAGCAGCGCCACACCCCTCGGCGGGAACACCGGGGAGCTGTTTTTT. Protein: CASSATPLGGNTGELFF.

The chain joins TRBV9 to TRBJ1-4; weak D call: TRBD1 (6 bases). The germline V gene encodes CDR1 SGDLS and CDR2 YYNGEE. CDR3 size: 16 residues. V lost 3 bases to trimming and J lost 8 bases, with 20 bases between them. CDR3 sequence reads: CASSATTGNLGEKLFF. Written as DNA, the CDR3 is TGTGCCAGCAGCGCTACTACAGGGAACCTGGGAGAAAAACTGTTTTTT.

The chain couples TRBV27 to TRBJ1-6, with D unresolved. Trimming cost V 0 bases and J 7 bases, with 16 bases left between them. Germline V gene data show CDR1 as MNHEY and CDR2 as SMNVEV (reference sequence). This CDR3 spans 17 amino acids. CDR3 residues: CASSLSRVGVLNSPLHF. DNA of the CDR3: TGTGCCAGCAGTTTATCGAGGGTCGGAGTTTTGAATTCACCCCTCCACTTT.

This clone has more than one count but fewer than ten. The CDR3 coding sequence is TGTGCCAGCAGCCGTGGGACAGCCCTGAATCAGCCCCAGCATTTT. It is translated as CASSRGTALNQPQHF. The gene calls are TRBV7-9 and TRBJ1-5; 7 bases line up with TRBD1. The germline V gene has CDR1 SEHNR and CDR2 FQNEAQ (reference sequence). The junction had 8 bases not matched to a gene; V was cut back by 5 bases and J by 4 bases. The CDR3 sequence is 15 residues long.

The chain employs TRBV28 and TRBJ2-5; 8 bases map to TRBD2. Trimming at V came to 3 bases and at J to 5 bases, leaving 8 bases not matched to a gene. CDR1 is MDHEN and CDR2 is SYDVKM in the germline V gene. There are 15 residues in the CDR3. This CDR3 reads CASSLAGGGRETQYF. In nucleotides, the CDR3 is TGTGCCAGCAGTTTGGCGGGAGGAGGCAGGGAGACCCAGTACTTC.

This chain connects TRBV2 to TRBJ2-1; possible D gene TRBD2, 5 bases. This CDR3 is built from 13 residues. Germline V gene sequence: CDR1 SNHLY, CDR2 FYNNEI. The V gene lost 5 bases and the J gene lost 4 bases, with 9 bases spanning the gap. CDR3 nucleotide sequence: TGTGCCAGCAGTTCGGGGAGATACAATGAGCAGTTCTTC. Encoded protein: CASSSGRYNEQFF.

Regarding this clone: The sample contains more than one DNA sequence encoding this CDR3. V and J are TRBV18 and TRBJ2-7; 11 bases are shared with TRBD1. CDR1 and CDR2 from the germline V gene are KGHSH and LQKENI. This CDR3 spans 14 amino acids. The V and J ends lost 3 bases and 6 bases, in that order; junction bases with no gene match: 4. As DNA, the CDR3 is TGTGCCAGCTCACCGGGGACAGGGGGTAGCGAGCAGTACTTC. Residues: CASSPGTGGSEQYF.

This clone was detected once. The gene calls are TRBV9 and TRBJ1-1; no firm D call. The CDR3 consists of 15 residues. V shed 4 bases and J shed 0 bases, with 13 bases lying between them. Germline V gene sequence: CDR1 SGDLS, CDR2 YYNGEE. In DNA form, the CDR3 reads TGTGCCAGCAGCCCGCCGAGGAGCATGAACACTGAAGCTTTCTTT. Protein sequence: CASSPPRSMNTEAFF.

The V call is TRBV3-1 (or the pseudogene TRBV3-2), the J call TRBJ2-2, with 12 bases matching TRBD2. The CDR3 consists of 17 residues. Germline assignment: CDR1 LGHDT and CDR2 YNNKEL (reference sequence). The ends lost 4 bases at V and 3 bases at J; junction bases unmatched: 6. This chain's CDR3 is CASSPEGLAGYTGELFF. In DNA form, the CDR3 reads TGTGCCAGCAGCCCAGAGGGACTAGCGGGCTACACCGGGGAGCTGTTTTTT.

The gene calls are TRBV5-1 and TRBJ1-3, with TRBD1 matching over 7 bases. CDR1 and CDR2 (germline): SGHRS, YFSETQ. Germline trimming cut 4 bases from V and 0 bases from J; bases unmatched to any gene: 7. The CDR3 is 16 residues long. The CDR3 DNA follows: TGCGCCAGCAGCGGAGGGGACAGCGACTCTGGAAACACCATATATTTT. It encodes CASSGGDSDSGNTIYF.

The chain carries TRBV18 and TRBJ2-2; no clear D. The ends were cut back, 6 bases at V and 0 bases at J, with 11 bases in the middle. The CDR3 extends over 15 amino acids. Germline lookup yields CDR1 KGHSH and CDR2 LQKENI. CDR3 coding DNA: TGTGCCAGCTCCCGACAACCGACGAACACCGGGGAGCTGTTTTTT. Residues: CASSRQPTNTGELFF.

The J gene is TRBJ1-2, the V gene TRBV7-2; D gene ambiguous. The V gene's germline CDR1 is SGHTA and CDR2 FQGNSA. This CDR3 is built from 12 residues. V shed 2 bases and J shed 5 bases, with 6 bases lying between them. The CDR3 region is CASSLTAYGYTF. In DNA, the CDR3 is TGTGCCAGCAGCTTAACAGCTTATGGCTACACCTTC.

This chain connects TRBV23-1 to TRBJ2-7; D not resolved. TRBV23-1 is an open reading frame whose function is uncertain. The V end was cut by 2 bases, the J end by 1 base, with 12 bases between. The CDR3 is made up of 15 amino acids. In nucleotides, the CDR3 is TGCGCCAGCAGTCAACCCAAAGGAGAGTCCTACGAGCAGTACTTC. It is translated as CASSQPKGESYEQYF.

The chain has TRBV5-1 and TRBJ2-7; the D gene is possibly TRBD2 (5 bases). Deletions cut 2 bases from V and 7 bases from J, with 16 bases between. From germline, CDR1 is SGHRS and CDR2 YFSETQ. This CDR3 is 14 amino acids long. The CDR3 loop is CASSFTGTGWEQYF. The CDR3 DNA reads TGCGCCAGCAGCTTTACCGGTACGGGATGGGAGCAGTACTTC.

The chain recombines TRBV30 with TRBJ2-2, with D unresolved. V was trimmed by 3 bases and J by 3 bases, leaving 5 bases between them. This CDR3 contains 12 residues. Germline CDR1 is GTSNPN and CDR2 is SVGIG (reference sequence). CDR3 loop: CAWRSHTGELFF. CDR3 sequence (DNA): TGTGCCTGGAGGTCTCACACCGGGGAGCTGTTTTTT.

The J gene is TRBJ1-1, the V gene TRBV19, with D possibly matching TRBD1 (5 bases). Trimming left V 2 bases short and J 5 bases short, with 15 bases between. The CDR3 spans 15 residues. CDR1 LNHDA and CDR2 SQIVND come from the germline V gene (reference sequence). CDR3 DNA sequence: TGTGCCAGTAGTATAAGTGCAGGGTGGGGAACTGAAGCTTTCTTT. Translated: CASSISAGWGTEAFF.

The V call is TRBV9, the J call TRBJ2-3; D may be TRBD2 (6 bases). V lost 3 bases, J lost 2 bases, and 13 bases lay in between. Per germline, CDR1 SGDLS and CDR2 YYNGEE. The length of the CDR3 is 15 residues. The CDR3 DNA reads as TGTGCCAGCAGCGATGGGACTTTTCCCACAGATACGCAGTATTTT. Its translation: CASSDGTFPTDTQYF.

V and J are TRBV5-4 and TRBJ1-1; 10 nucleotides agree with TRBD1. The V gene end was trimmed by 1 base and the J gene end by 3 bases; junction bases not matched to a gene: 6. CDR1 SGHNT and CDR2 YYREEE come from the germline V gene (reference sequence). The CDR3 runs to 16 residues. The CDR3 DNA reads as TGTGCCAGCAGCTTGCCGACAGGGGGCGCAGACACTGAAGCTTTCTTT. It specifies CASSLPTGGADTEAFF.

The rearrangement uses TRBV6-1 and TRBJ1-6; 8 bases match TRBD1. Trimming at V came to 3 bases and at J to 10 bases, leaving 11 bases not matched to a gene. This CDR3 comprises 16 residues. Looked up from germline, CDR1 is MNHNS and CDR2 is SASEGT. CDR3 region: CASSDRTRGLGSPLHF. CDR3 coding DNA: TGTGCCAGCAGTGACCGGACCAGGGGGCTTGGGTCACCCCTCCACTTT.

V is TRBV6-5 and J is TRBJ1-2; D may be TRBD1 (6 bases). V was shortened by 4 bases and J by 3 bases, with 12 bases between the two germline ends. Germline V gene lookup returns CDR1 MNHEY and CDR2 SVGAGI. The CDR3 runs 14 residues. CDR3 region: CASSWGPEHYGYTF. For the CDR3, the DNA is TGTGCCAGCAGTTGGGGGCCAGAACACTATGGCTACACCTTC.